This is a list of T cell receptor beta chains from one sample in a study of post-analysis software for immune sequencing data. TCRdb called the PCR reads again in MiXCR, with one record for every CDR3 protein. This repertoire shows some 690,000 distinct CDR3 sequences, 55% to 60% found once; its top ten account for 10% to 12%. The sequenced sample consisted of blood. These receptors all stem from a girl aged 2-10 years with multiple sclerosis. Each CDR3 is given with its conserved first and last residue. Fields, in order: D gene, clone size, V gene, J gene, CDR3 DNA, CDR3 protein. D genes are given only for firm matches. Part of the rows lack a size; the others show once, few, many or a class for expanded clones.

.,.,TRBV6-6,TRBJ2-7,TGTGCCAGCAGTTATGGGGGTAGCGAGCAGTACTTC,CASSYGGSEQYF
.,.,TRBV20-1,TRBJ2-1,TGCAGTGCTAGAGGCGGCGAGTCGGGGGGCTTCGGGCAGTTCTTC,CSARGGESGGFGQFF
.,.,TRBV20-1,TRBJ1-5,TGCAGTACACATGCAGGGGTTAGCAATCAGCCCCAGCATTTT,CSTHAGVSNQPQHF
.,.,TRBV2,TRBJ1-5,TGTGCCAGCAGCCCAAGGGGGGGGGCTCGGCAGCCCCAGCATTTT,CASSPRGGARQPQHF
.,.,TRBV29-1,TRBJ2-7,TGCAGCGTGCGCTCCCAGGACAGCCCCTACGAGCAGTACTTC,CSVRSQDSPYEQYF
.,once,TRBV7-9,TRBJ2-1,TGTGCCAGCAGCGACGGGACCACATACAATGAGCAGTTCTTC,CASSDGTTYNEQFF
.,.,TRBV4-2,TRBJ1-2,TGTGCCAGCAGCCAAGATTACGGGCAGCAACCTTACTATGGCTACACCTTC,CASSQDYGQQPYYGYTF
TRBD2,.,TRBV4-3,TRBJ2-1,TGCGCCAGCAGCCAAGATTTAGCGGGGGGGCCAGTATCCTACAATGAGCAGTTCTTC,CASSQDLAGGPVSYNEQFF
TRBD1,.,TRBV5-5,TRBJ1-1,TGTGCCAGCAGATCGGACAGGGTAGCGACTGAAGCTTTCTTT,CASRSDRVATEAFF
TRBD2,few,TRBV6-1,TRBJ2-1,TGTGCCAGCATTCCGACTAGCGGGAGCTCCTACAATGAGCAGTTCTTC,CASIPTSGSSYNEQFF
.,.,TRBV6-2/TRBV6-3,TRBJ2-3,TGTGCCAGCAGTTGGCCTATCTCGCCTCCGGGGCAGTATTTT,CASSWPISPPGQYF
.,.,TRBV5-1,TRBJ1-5,TGCGCCAGCAGCTTGGACTCGAGTCAGCCCCAGCATTTT,CASSLDSSQPQHF
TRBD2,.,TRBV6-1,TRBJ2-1,TGTGCCAGCAGTGAACTAGGCGGGGGGTCCCTCTACAATGAGCAGTTCTTC,CASSELGGGSLYNEQFF
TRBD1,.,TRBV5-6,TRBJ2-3,TGTGCCAGCAGCCTCGGACAGGGTTGGAGAGGAGCGCAGTATTTT,CASSLGQGWRGAQYF
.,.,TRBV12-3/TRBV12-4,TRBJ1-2,TGTGCCAGCGACTTCGGAGGGGCCCAATATGGCTACACCTTC,CASDFGGAQYGYTF
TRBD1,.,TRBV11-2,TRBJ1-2,TGTGCCAGCAGCCCCGGACAGGCTTTGGATGGCTACACCTTC,CASSPGQALDGYTF
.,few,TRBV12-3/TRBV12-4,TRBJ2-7,TGTGCCAGCCAAGGCAGTGGCGAGCAGTACTTC,CASQGSGEQYF
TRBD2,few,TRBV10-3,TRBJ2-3,TGTGCCATCAGCCGGGGACTAGCGGGATCCACAGATACGCAGTATTTT,CAISRGLAGSTDTQYF
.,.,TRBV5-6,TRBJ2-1,TGTGCCAGCAGCTGGTGGGGCGGGAATGAGCAGTTCTTC,CASSWWGGNEQFF
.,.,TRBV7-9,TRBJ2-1,TGTGCCAGCAGCACCAAAGGAGGGTCTGATGAGCAGTTCTTC,CASSTKGGSDEQFF
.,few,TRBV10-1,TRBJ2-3,TGCGCCAGCAGTGAGTTGTCGGTCCCCAGAGCTACGCAGTATTTT,CASSELSVPRATQYF
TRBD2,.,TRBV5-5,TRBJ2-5,TGTGCCAGCAGCGATTTCGGACTAGCGGAGTACCAAGAGACCCAGTACTTC,CASSDFGLAEYQETQYF
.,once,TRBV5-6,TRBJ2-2,TGTGCCAGCAGCCGCCGTGGAACCGGGGAGCTGTTTTTT,CASSRRGTGELFF
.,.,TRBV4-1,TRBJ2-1,TGCGCCAGCAGCCAAGAAGACGGCGGAGGGCACAATGAGCAGTTCTTC,CASSQEDGGGHNEQFF
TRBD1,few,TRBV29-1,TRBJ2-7,TGCAGCGTAAGGACAGGGATTGGCTACGAGCAGTACTTC,CSVRTGIGYEQYF
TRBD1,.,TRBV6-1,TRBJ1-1,TGTGCCAGCAGTGAATTGGGGCAGGGGGCGGCGGCTTTCTTT,CASSELGQGAAAFF
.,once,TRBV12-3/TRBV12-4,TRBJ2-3,TGTGCCAGCAGCTTATCGCACGCCACAGATACGCAGTATTTT,CASSLSHATDTQYF
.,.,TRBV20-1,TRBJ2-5,TGCAGTGCTAGATTTCCAACCGGGTCCTTGGGAGAGACCCAGTACTTC,CSARFPTGSLGETQYF
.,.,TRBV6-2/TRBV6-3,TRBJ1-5,TGTGCCAGCAGCCCCGTGTGGGCCCGGGACTTATACCAGCCCCAGCATTTT,CASSPVWARDLYQPQHF
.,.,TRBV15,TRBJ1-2,TGTGCCACCAGCAGAGATGTCGGCACACTACAAAAAGGCTACACCTTC,CATSRDVGTLQKGYTF
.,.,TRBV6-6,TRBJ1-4,TGTGCCAGCAGCCGCCTAAAGGGAGGAGAAGGTGAAAAACTGTTTTTT,CASSRLKGGEGEKLFF
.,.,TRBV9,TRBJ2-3,TGTGCCAGCAGCGGGCCGGGGGCCCTTAGCACAGATACGCAGTATTTT,CASSGPGALSTDTQYF
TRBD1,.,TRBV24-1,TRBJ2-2,TGTGCCACCAGTGATCGCCGGGACAGCCTCAACACCGGGGAGCTGTTTTTT,CATSDRRDSLNTGELFF
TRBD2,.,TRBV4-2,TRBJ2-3,TGTGCCAGCAGCCAAGCACGACTAGCGAACACAGATACGCAGTATTTT,CASSQARLANTDTQYF
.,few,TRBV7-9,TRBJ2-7,TGTGCTAGCGGGGCAGGGGGGACCTACGAGCAGTACTTC,CASGAGGTYEQYF
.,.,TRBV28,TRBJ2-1,TGTGCCAGCAGTCCACATCAGGGGTTGATGCAGGATGAGCAGTTCTTC,CASSPHQGLMQDEQFF
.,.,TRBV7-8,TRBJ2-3,TGTGCCAGCAAAGAGACAGGCGGAGGTAGCACAGATACGCAGTATTTT,CASKETGGGSTDTQYF